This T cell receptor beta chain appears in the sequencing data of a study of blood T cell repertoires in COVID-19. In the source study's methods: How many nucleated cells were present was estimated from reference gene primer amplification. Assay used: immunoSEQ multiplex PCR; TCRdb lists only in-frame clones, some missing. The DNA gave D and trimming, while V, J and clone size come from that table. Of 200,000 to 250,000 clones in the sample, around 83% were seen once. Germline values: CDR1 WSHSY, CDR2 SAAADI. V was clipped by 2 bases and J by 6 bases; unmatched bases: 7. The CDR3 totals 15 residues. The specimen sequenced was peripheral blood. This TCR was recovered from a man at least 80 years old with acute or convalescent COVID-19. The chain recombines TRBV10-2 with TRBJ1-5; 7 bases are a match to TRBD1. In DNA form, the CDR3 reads TGCGCCAGCAGTGAGATGGACAGGATGCGTCAGCCCCAGCATTTT. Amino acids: CASSEMDRMRQPQHF.